This T cell receptor beta chain was identified in a study of blood T cell repertoires in COVID-19. In the study overall: PBMCs, B-cell-depleted T cells, or T cells were the source of the cDNA or gDNA that made up the material.

This clone was detected once. Profiled with immunoSEQ multiplex PCR; TCRdb holds only in-frame clones, not every one. The repertoire consists of more than 150,000 clones, with approximately 80% occurring once and the leading ten covering roughly 9.8%. This receptor was obtained from a woman aged 45-59 years with acute or convalescent COVID-19. The sequenced sample consisted of peripheral blood.

This chain's CDR3 is CASTPNPYEQYF. CDR3 DNA: TGTGCCAGCACCCCAAATCCCTACGAGCAGTACTTC. This chain connects TRBV2 to TRBJ2-7; no reliable D call. V was cut by 7 bases and J by 2 bases, with 9 bases left in between. CDR3 length: 12 residues. Germline values: CDR1 SNHLY, CDR2 FYNNEI.